Given below is one TCR beta chain in context. The antigen is undetermined. The entry originates in a study of cytomegalovirus exposure and HLA in healthy donors. General study points: A list of roughly 160 TCR beta chains associated with cytomegalovirus was given. For presence/absence analyses, sequencing depth was assumed to be roughly uniform across donors. Cytomegalovirus status was reportedly diagnosed by the classifier with high sensitivity and specificity.

13 Jbeta primers and 60 Vbeta primers were used for the PCR. Sequenced by immunoSEQ multiplex PCR; TCRdb stores in-frame clones only, minus some. Of about 140,000 clones in the sample, 80% are singletons; the top ten hold roughly 4.7%. With V trimmed by 6 bases and J by 4 bases, 5 bases remained unmatched. This CDR3 comprises 15 residues. Germline assignment: CDR1 MNHNY and CDR2 SVGAGI (reference sequence). The J gene is TRBJ2-3, the V gene TRBV6-6; TRBD2 aligns across 12 bases. This clonotype originated in a man aged 35-49 years in good health and CMV-seronegative. The sample was PBMCs. In nucleotides, the CDR3 is TGTGCCAGCAGATCTAGCGGGGGGGCGTCAGATACGCAGTATTTT. This codes for CASRSSGGASDTQYF.